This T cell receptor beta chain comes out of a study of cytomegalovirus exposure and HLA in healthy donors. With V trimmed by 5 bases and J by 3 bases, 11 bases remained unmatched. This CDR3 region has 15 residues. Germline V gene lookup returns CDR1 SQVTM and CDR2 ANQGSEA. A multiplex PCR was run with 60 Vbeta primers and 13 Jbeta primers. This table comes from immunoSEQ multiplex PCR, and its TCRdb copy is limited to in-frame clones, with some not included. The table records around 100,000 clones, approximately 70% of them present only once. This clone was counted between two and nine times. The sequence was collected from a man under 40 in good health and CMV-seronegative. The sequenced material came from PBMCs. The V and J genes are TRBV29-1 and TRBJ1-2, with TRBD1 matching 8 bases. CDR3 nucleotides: TGCAGCGTTCGCGTCTGGACAGGGAGTGACTATGGCTACACCTTC. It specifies CSVRVWTGSDYGYTF.